This T cell receptor (beta chain) appears in the sequencing data of a study of cytomegalovirus exposure and HLA in healthy donors. Study background: HLA-typed donors contributed some 77 million unique TCRs, which were held in an early data release. Broader study findings: Earlier results showed most TCR beta V segments being productive about 87% or about 30% of the time. Accurate prediction of most subjects' HLA-A and HLA-B alleles from TCR beta sequences was reported. As a later analysis revealed, the rate of TCR association differed by HLA locus, with DRB1 most and HLA-C fewest.

A word on this clone: Its antigen remains unknown.

It was with 60 Vbeta and 13 Jbeta primers that the PCR ran. The data were produced by immunoSEQ multiplex PCR, yet TCRdb's version contains in-frame clones alone and is incomplete. The data show about 120,000 clones, roughly 80% seen once. Germline V gene sequence: CDR1 WNHNN, CDR2 SYGVQD (reference sequence). The CDR3 is 17 residues long. This clonotype originated in a man aged 25 to 40 in good health and CMV-seronegative. The specimen sequenced was PBMCs. V is TRBV10-1 and J is TRBJ2-5, with 10 positions matching TRBD1. The J call may be mistaken, given a closer DNA end match to TRBJ2-7. Here the CDR3 DNA reads TGCGCCAGCAGTGAGCGCTCTCCGGGACAGGGGTTCTACGAGCAGTACTTC. It codes for CASSERSPGQGFYEQYF.